These T cell receptor beta chains were read from a single sample in a study of cytomegalovirus exposure and HLA in healthy donors. Using immunoSEQ multiplex PCR, the repertoire was profiled, and TCRdb retains in-frame clones only, with some absent. The specimen's table records about 160,000 clones. Input material: PBMCs. All receptors come from a man in his thirties or forties in good health and CMV-seronegative. Each CDR3 is given with its conserved first and last residue. The D gene is left open where the match is weak.

d_call j_call v_call cdr3_nt cdr3_aa
. TRBJ1-2 TRBV15 TGTGCCACCAGCAGAGATGGTCCAGCTGGCCGGGAGGGTGGCTACACCTTC CATSRDGPAGREGGYTF
. TRBJ1-1 TRBV18 TGTGCCAGCTCACCACAGCAGGAGGACACTGAAGCTTTCTTT CASSPQQEDTEAFF
TRBD1 TRBJ1-1 TRBV7-2 TGTGCCAGCAGCTTAGTGAGGGGGCAGAACACTGAAGCTTTCTTT CASSLVRGQNTEAFF
. TRBJ2-6 TRBV5-1 TGCGCCAGCAGCCGCCGGGAAACCTCTGGGGCCAACGTCCTGACTTTC CASSRRETSGANVLTF
TRBD1 TRBJ2-7 TRBV27 TGTGCCAGCAGTTTAAGTGGTAACAGGGGGCTAGACTACGAGCAGTACTTC CASSLSGNRGLDYEQYF
. TRBJ2-1 TRBV19 TGTGCCAGTAGTAGCCCGGGACAATCAATAGGGCGGTGGTTCTTC CASSSPGQSIGRWFF
. TRBJ2-4 TRBV11-2 TGTGCCAGCATCCCCACGGAGGGCCATCACATTCAGTACTTC CASIPTEGHHIQYF
. TRBJ1-3 TRBV6-5 TGTGCCAGCAGCTCAGGGTTTTCCGGAAACACCATATATTTT CASSSGFSGNTIYF
. TRBJ2-7 TRBV18 TGTGCCAGCTCGGAGGCTCGGTACGAGCAGTACTTC CASSEARYEQYF
. TRBJ1-4 TRBV19 TGTGCCAGACCCGACTCAAGGGGTGCTGCTAATGAAAAACTGTTTTTT CARPDSRGAANEKLFF
. TRBJ1-3 TRBV5-1 TGCGCCAGCAGCTTGGCCCCGGCAGGTGGAAACACCATATATTTT CASSLAPAGGNTIYF
TRBD2 TRBJ2-7 TRBV5-4 TGTGCCAGCAGCGGCACTAGCGGTGACGAGCAGTACTTC CASSGTSGDEQYF
. TRBJ1-3 TRBV6-5 TGTGCCAGCAGCCGGCCGGGGGTTGAGAGAAACACCATATATTTT CASSRPGVERNTIYF
. TRBJ2-7 TRBV5-1 TGCGCCAGCAGCCCAGACCGGGTGTCCTCCGAGCAGTACTTC CASSPDRVSSEQYF
. TRBJ1-2 TRBV10-3 TGTGCCATCAGTGAGAGGGGTACCAGGGCTAACTATGGCTACACCTTC CAISERGTRANYGYTF
TRBD1 TRBJ1-4 TRBV4-3 TGCGCCAGCAGCCAAAGGACAGGGTTTGATGAAAAACTGTTTTTT CASSQRTGFDEKLFF
. TRBJ2-3 TRBV28 TGTGCCAGCAGTCCCCCACTAAGAAGCACAGATACGCAGTATTTT CASSPPLRSTDTQYF
. TRBJ2-7 TRBV7-9 TGTGCCAGCAGCCCCCCGCGGGCCTACGAGCAGTACTTC CASSPPRAYEQYF
TRBD1 TRBJ1-2 TRBV5-1 TGCGCCAGCAGCCGGGACAGGGGAAACGGAAAAGGCTACACCTTC CASSRDRGNGKGYTF
. TRBJ1-2 TRBV5-1 TGCGCCAGCAGCTTCGGGTCCGGTGTCAGGGGCTATGGCTACACCTTC CASSFGSGVRGYGYTF
TRBD1 TRBJ1-5 TRBV19 TGTGCCAGTAGTAGGGACAGCAGTCGGCCAACGAGCAATCAGCCCCAGCATTTT CASSRDSSRPTSNQPQHF
. TRBJ1-1 TRBV27 TGTGCCAGCAGCCCCGGGCAGGGCACTGAAGCTTTCTTT CASSPGQGTEAFF
. TRBJ1-5 TRBV27 TGTGCCAGCAGTTCTAACAACCGGGGTCAGCCCCAGCATTTT CASSSNNRGQPQHF
TRBD1 TRBJ2-7 TRBV7-6 TGTGCCAGCAGCTTAGGTATCAGGGGGCATTCCTACGAGCAGTACTTC CASSLGIRGHSYEQYF